One sample yielded the 29 T cell receptor beta chains listed below, sequenced in a study of OX40 agonist ivuxolimab in advanced cancers. Clones were sequenced by immunoSEQ multiplex PCR, and TCRdb holds only the in-frame ones, with some missing. The sample has 9,500 to 15,000 clones; around 86% are singletons. Specimen: CD4+ or CD8+ T cells sorted from blood, collected in a trial of the OX40 agonist ivuxolimab. Receptors originate from an adult with an advanced solid tumor such as melanoma, head and neck, liver or kidney cancer.

The CDR3 DNA reads as TGTGCCAGCAGCATCGGGACAGGGGGGGCCTACAATGAGCAGTTCTTC. It specifies CASSIGTGGAYNEQFF. The chain uses TRBV5-6 and TRBJ2-1; 11 positions agree with TRBD1. The CDR3 loop spans 16 amino acids. V trimming: 4 bases; J trimming: 2 bases; junction bases outside the gene matches: 5. Looked up from germline, CDR1 is SGHDT and CDR2 is YYEEEE.

The rearrangement joins TRBV30 to TRBJ2-7, with D hard to call. Germline-derived CDR1 and CDR2 are GTSNPN and SVGIG (reference sequence). This CDR3 is built from 13 residues. V was cut by 0 bases and J by 3 bases, with 9 bases left in between. The DNA for the CDR3 is TGTGCCTGGAGTGTACATCCCTTCTACGAGCAGTACTTC. As protein: CAWSVHPFYEQYF.

The chain links TRBV2 to TRBJ1-5; TRBD1 aligns across 7 bases. The length of the CDR3 is 15 residues. Trimming cost V 5 bases and J 2 bases; bases outside gene matches: 6. Germline V gene lookup returns CDR1 SNHLY and CDR2 FYNNEI. The CDR3 bases are TGTGCCAGCAGTACTGGACAGGCAGGCAATCAGCCCCAGCATTTT. This sequence encodes CASSTGQAGNQPQHF.

The J gene is TRBJ1-1, the V gene TRBV25-1, with D maybe TRBD1 (6 bases). The germline V gene encodes CDR1 MGHDK and CDR2 SYGVNS. The CDR3 runs 16 residues. Between the trimmed V and J ends, which lost 5 bases and 0 bases, there was a span of 16 bases. The CDR3 coding sequence is TGTGCCAGCAGTCCTCTGACAGGCCCTATGAACACTGAAGCTTTCTTT. Its protein is CASSPLTGPMNTEAFF. Full variable domain (missing parts from reference TRBV25-1 and TRBJ1-1): EADIYQTPRYLVIGTGKKITLECSQTMGHDKMYWYQQDPGMELHLIHYSYGVNSTEKGDLSSESTVSRIRTEHFPLTLESARPSHTSQYLCASSPLTGPMNTEAFFGQGTRLTVV.

The chain is built from TRBV6-5 and TRBJ2-7; D is uncertain. CDR1 and CDR2 (germline): MNHEY, SVGAGI. The V end lost 10 bases, the J end lost 1 base, and 17 bases lay between the germline ends. The CDR3 extends over 14 amino acids. The DNA for the CDR3 is TGTGCCACCTCGGACGCCACCACGTCCTACGAGCAGTACTTC. It specifies CATSDATTSYEQYF.

This clone occurred once. The rearrangement uses TRBV7-6 and TRBJ2-1; 13 nucleotides align to TRBD2. The CDR3 totals 17 residues. J was trimmed by 1 base and V by 5 bases; bases with no gene match: 5. In germline, CDR1 is SGHVS, CDR2 FNYEAQ. For the CDR3, the DNA is TGTGCCAGCAGCGCGAGGACTAGCGGGAGATCCTACAATGAGCAGTTCTTC. It is translated as CASSARTSGRSYNEQFF. Full variable domain (missing parts from reference TRBV7-6 and TRBJ2-1): GAGVSQSPRYKVTKRGQDVALRCDPISGHVSLYWYRQALGQGPEFLTYFNYEAQQDKSGLPNDRFSAERPEGSISTLTIQRTEQRDSAMYRCASSARTSGRSYNEQFFGPGTRLTVL.

The gene calls are TRBV15 and TRBJ1-1; D is unresolved. Germline V CDR1 and CDR2: LNHNV, YYDKDF (reference sequence). The CDR3 is 14 residues long. The germline V and J ends were trimmed by 4 bases and 5 bases, with 14 bases remaining between them. The CDR3 sequence: CATSTWRGRTEAFF. CDR3 bases: TGTGCCACCAGCACCTGGCGCGGGAGAACTGAAGCTTTCTTT. Full variable domain (rest looked up from reference TRBV15 and TRBJ1-1): DAMVIQNPRYQVTQFGKPVTLSCSQTLNHNVMYWYQQKSSQAPKLLFHYYDKDFNNEADTPDNFQSRRPNTSFCFLDIRSPGLGDTAMYLCATSTWRGRTEAFFGQGTRLTVV.

V gene TRBV28 combines with J gene TRBJ1-5; D gene uncertain. The CDR3 has 13 residues. Trimming removed 10 bases from V and 2 bases from J, with 12 bases in between. Germline V gene lookup returns CDR1 MDHEN and CDR2 SYDVKM. The CDR3 region has the DNA TGTGCCACCCAATGGAGGGGCAATCAGCCCCAGCATTTT. It encodes CATQWRGNQPQHF.

The chain employs TRBV10-1 and TRBJ2-1; D is possibly TRBD1 (6 bases). V lost 0 bases and J lost 2, with 11 bases in between. The length of the CDR3 is 16 residues. The germline V gene has CDR1 WNHNN and CDR2 SYGVQD (reference sequence). The CDR3 region is CASSESIGGAYNEQFF. The CDR3 DNA reads TGCGCCAGCAGTGAGTCGATAGGGGGAGCCTACAATGAGCAGTTCTTC.

The J gene is TRBJ1-2, the V gene TRBV27; TRBD1 agrees at 7 bases. Germline V lookup: CDR1 MNHEY, CDR2 SMNVEV (reference sequence). Losses at the gene ends were 0 bases for V and 4 bases for J; bases not matched to a gene: 5. This CDR3 has 15 residues. The CDR3: CASSLSVTGRYGYTF. The CDR3 region has the DNA TGTGCCAGCAGTTTATCGGTGACAGGGCGCTATGGCTACACCTTC.

This clone was counted only a few times. The J gene is TRBJ2-2, the V gene TRBV10-3; 13 nucleotides line up with TRBD2. Germline CDR1 is ENHRY and CDR2 is SYGVKD. This CDR3 is 19 amino acids long. V lost 3 bases to trimming and J lost 7 bases; unmatched junction nucleotides: 14. The CDR3 DNA sequence: TGTGCCATCAGTGACTACTCTACTAGCGGGGGGGCTTCTTACGGGGAGCTGTTTTTT. Translated, it gives CAISDYSTSGGASYGELFF.

This chain uses TRBV7-6 with TRBJ2-5, with 9 bases matching TRBD2. The CDR3 is 16 residues long. J lost 4 bases, V lost 5 bases, and 11 bases had no gene match. CDR1 is SGHVS and CDR2 is FNYEAQ in the germline V gene. As DNA, the CDR3 is TGTGCCAGCAGCCCCCCCCTGGCGGGGGGGGGAGAGACCCAGTACTTC. This encodes CASSPPLAGGGETQYF.

This chain joins TRBV9 and TRBJ2-3; D is possibly TRBD2 (6 bases). CDR1 is SGDLS, CDR2 YYNGEE, per germline. V lost 2 bases to trimming and J lost 2 bases, with 9 bases between them. This CDR3 is built from 14 residues. DNA of the CDR3: TGTGCCAGCAGCGTTACGGGAGCCACAGATACGCAGTATTTT. Translating it yields CASSVTGATDTQYF.

The J gene is TRBJ1-1, the V gene TRBV7-3, with no clear D. The ends were cut back, 1 base at V and 0 bases at J, with 3 bases in the middle. This CDR3 comprises 13 residues. CDR1 is SGHTA, CDR2 FQGTGA, per germline. The CDR3, as DNA: TGTGCCAGCAGCTTAAGTGTGAACACTGAAGCTTTCTTT. This gives the protein CASSLSVNTEAFF.

This clone was recorded a few times. This chain uses TRBV6-1 with TRBJ2-7; D remains ambiguous. Germline V gene sequence: CDR1 MNHNS, CDR2 SASEGT. The CDR3 loop spans 13 amino acids. V was cut by 3 bases and J by 2 bases, with 8 bases left in between. This chain's CDR3 is CASSEWYTYEQYF. The CDR3 DNA reads TGTGCCAGCAGTGAGTGGTATACCTACGAGCAGTACTTC.

The rearrangement joins TRBV5-5 to TRBJ2-7; 10 bases agree with TRBD1. The CDR3 length is 16 residues. Germline loops: CDR1 SGHKS, CDR2 YYEKEE (reference sequence). V was pared by 3 bases and J by 5 bases, with 11 bases of the junction left unmatched. CDR3: CASSSRSRDRGDEQYF. The DNA for the CDR3 is TGTGCCAGCAGCTCCCGGTCTAGGGACAGGGGTGACGAGCAGTACTTC.

The J gene is TRBJ2-7, the V gene TRBV6-1; 7 bases line up with TRBD1. This CDR3 has 14 residues. Trimming cost V 6 bases and J 3 bases; bases outside gene matches: 8. Per germline, CDR1 MNHNS and CDR2 SASEGT. CDR3 region: CASSWTGDLYEQYF. The CDR3 nucleotides are TGTGCCAGCAGCTGGACAGGTGACCTCTACGAGCAGTACTTC.

By sample share, this clone is medium-sized. The rearrangement links TRBV27 to TRBJ1-5, with TRBD1 matching over 8 bases. The CDR3 length is 13 residues. V gave up 6 bases and J gave up 7 bases; unmatched junction bases: 5. Germline-derived CDR1 and CDR2 are MNHEY and SMNVEV (reference sequence). CDR3 amino acids: CASRPTGDQPQHF. CDR3 coding DNA: TGTGCCAGCAGGCCGACAGGGGACCAGCCCCAGCATTTT.

This clone turned up a few times. The genes are TRBV4-3 and TRBJ1-4; 10 nucleotides align to TRBD1. This CDR3 contains 20 residues. The germline gives CDR1 LGHNA, CDR2 YSLEER. Trimming took 0 bases from V and 2 from J; bases not matched to a gene: 12. CDR3 DNA: TGCGCCAGCAGCCAAGAGATAGACTTAGGGACAGGGGACACTAATGAAAAACTGTTTTTT. Protein: CASSQEIDLGTGDTNEKLFF.

This chain uses TRBV9 with TRBJ2-1; D could derive from TRBD1 or TRBD2 (5 bases each). This CDR3 contains 12 residues. Germline assignment: CDR1 SGDLS and CDR2 YYNGEE. Between the trimmed V and J ends, which lost 0 bases and 9 bases, there was a span of 7 bases. This CDR3 is CASSVGGGEQFF. The CDR3 DNA reads as TGTGCCAGCAGCGTAGGTGGGGGTGAGCAGTTCTTC.

The J gene is TRBJ1-5, the V gene TRBV7-6, with a tentative D call TRBD1 (5 bases). Germline CDR1 is SGHVS and CDR2 is FNYEAQ. V was clipped by 2 bases and J by 6 bases, with 11 bases between them. The CDR3 covers 14 residues. The CDR3 DNA is TGTGCCAGCAGCTTAACAGGCCCTGGTCAGCCCCAGCATTTT. Amino acid sequence: CASSLTGPGQPQHF.

This clone was counted between two and nine times. The chain employs TRBV6-5 and TRBJ1-3; maybe TRBD1 (5 bases). Trimming took off 8 bases at V and 3 bases at J, with 14 bases between the two ends. The CDR3 is 14 residues long. CDR1 is MNHEY and CDR2 is SVGAGI in the germline V gene. CDR3 residues: CASYPTGVGNTIYF. CDR3 nucleotide sequence: TGTGCCAGCTACCCAACGGGGGTTGGAAACACCATATATTTT.

The chain is built from TRBV19 and TRBJ2-7, with a tentative D call TRBD1 (6 bases). Germline loops: CDR1 LNHDA, CDR2 SQIVND (reference sequence). The CDR3 sequence is 12 residues long. Trimming took 6 bases from V and 6 from J, leaving 12 bases between them. CDR3 in amino acids: CASRGEGGEQYF. The DNA for the CDR3 is TGTGCCAGTAGGGGAGAAGGGGGCGAGCAGTACTTC.

This clone was seen more than once but under ten times. This rearrangement joins TRBV19 to TRBJ2-3; D unclear. The CDR3 contains 13 residues. Trimming removed 1 base from V and 2 bases from J, with 4 bases in between. Per germline, CDR1 LNHDA and CDR2 SQIVND (reference sequence). The CDR3, as DNA: TGTGCCAGTAGTATAGTGCCCACAGATACGCAGTATTTT. This sequence encodes CASSIVPTDTQYF. Looking up the rest from reference TRBV19 and TRBJ2-3 gives the full variable domain: DGGITQSPKYLFRKEGQNVTLSCEQNLNHDAMYWYRQDPGQGLRLIYYSQIVNDFQKGDIAEGYSVSREKKESFPLTVTSAQKNPTAFYLCASSIVPTDTQYFGPGTRLTVL.

V gene TRBV19 combines with J gene TRBJ2-1; 8 bases map to TRBD2. This CDR3 is built from 16 residues. Unmatched junction bases numbered 5, after V lost 1 base and J lost 3 bases. Germline V gene sequence: CDR1 LNHDA, CDR2 SQIVND (reference sequence). The CDR3 sequence is CASSIGTSGYYNEQFF. The CDR3 DNA is TGTGCCAGTAGTATAGGCACTAGCGGTTACTACAATGAGCAGTTCTTC. Full variable domain (remainder filled in from reference TRBV19 and TRBJ2-1): DGGITQSPKYLFRKEGQNVTLSCEQNLNHDAMYWYRQDPGQGLRLIYYSQIVNDFQKGDIAEGYSVSREKKESFPLTVTSAQKNPTAFYLCASSIGTSGYYNEQFFGPGTRLTVL.

CDR3 sequence (DNA): TGTGCCAGCAGCTTCATCCCCATGAACACTGAAGCTTTCTTT. Protein sequence: CASSFIPMNTEAFF. The genes are TRBV5-6 and TRBJ1-1; D is ambiguous. There are 14 residues in the CDR3. The V gene's germline CDR1 is SGHDT and CDR2 YYEEEE. Trimming took off 2 bases at V and 0 bases at J, with 8 bases between the two ends.

V is TRBV9 and J is TRBJ1-1; D possibly corresponds to TRBD1 (5 bases). V was shortened by 0 bases and J by 6 bases, with 15 bases between the two germline ends. This CDR3 region has 15 residues. Germline V gives CDR1 SGDLS, CDR2 YYNGEE. The DNA for the CDR3 is TGTGCCAGCAGCGTAGTGGCCAGGGCGGGCGCTGAAGCTTTCTTT. This sequence encodes CASSVVARAGAEAFF.

This chain links TRBV5-1 with TRBJ2-7; 10 positions agree with TRBD1. The CDR3 contains 16 residues. The junction had 5 bases not matched to a gene; V was cut back by 0 bases and J by 2 bases. Germline V lookup: CDR1 SGHRS, CDR2 YFSETQ. In DNA form, the CDR3 reads TGCGCCAGCAGCTTGGCCGTGGACAGGGGGACCTACGAGCAGTACTTC. This codes for CASSLAVDRGTYEQYF.

This clone came up a few times. J is TRBJ2-7 and V is TRBV5-6; 9 bases match TRBD2. After removal of 1 base from V and 3 bases from J, the junction contained 14 bases not matched to a gene. Germline V gene lookup returns CDR1 SGHDT and CDR2 YYEEEE. The CDR3 runs to 18 residues. The CDR3 sequence is CASSLSENQGGGVYEQYF. CDR3 DNA sequence: TGTGCCAGCAGCTTGAGCGAAAACCAGGGCGGGGGGGTCTACGAGCAGTACTTC.